Each of the 24 T cell receptor beta chains below was sequenced from the same sample in a study of shared clonotypes between healthy human individuals. Naive CD8 cells were CD45RO-negative, positively selected for CCR7, excluding terminally differentiated effector memory CD45RA+ cells. Sequenced by immunoSEQ multiplex PCR; TCRdb stores in-frame clones only, minus some. The data show 550,000 to 750,000 clones, 92% seen once. The specimen was naive CD8+ T cells sorted from blood. The receptor set was obtained from a man aged 25-45 years in good health.

This clone came up once. This chain uses TRBV9 with TRBJ2-5, with 7 bases matching TRBD1. This CDR3 is 14 amino acids long. Trimming at V came to 3 bases and at J to 4 bases, leaving 6 bases not matched to a gene. Germline lookup yields CDR1 SGDLS and CDR2 YYNGEE. CDR3 sequence: CASSDYRDRETQYF. The CDR3 DNA sequence: TGTGCCAGCAGCGATTACCGGGACAGAGAGACCCAGTACTTC.

The CDR3 coding sequence is TGTGCCACCAGCGGTGGGACAGGGAGGTCCTACGAGCAGTACTTC. Protein: CATSGGTGRSYEQYF. The chain joins TRBV15 to TRBJ2-7, with TRBD1 matching 9 bases. The CDR3 runs to 15 residues. After removal of 5 bases from V and 1 base from J, the junction contained 6 bases not matched to a gene. The germline CDR1 and CDR2 sequences are LNHNV and YYDKDF (reference sequence).

J is TRBJ2-7 and V is TRBV7-2, with 9 bases fitting TRBD2. Germline-derived CDR1 and CDR2 are SGHTA and FQGNSA. The CDR3 is 12 amino acids. V was clipped by 7 bases and J by 6 bases; unmatched bases: 4. CDR3 nucleotide sequence: TGTGCCAGCACTAGCGGGAATCCCGAGCAGTACTTC. Translating gives CASTSGNPEQYF.

The chain recombines TRBV5-4 with TRBJ1-1; no clear D gene. V lost 0 bases to trimming and J lost 4 bases, with 10 bases between them. CDR1 and CDR2 from the germline V gene are SGHNT and YYREEE (reference sequence). The CDR3 is 14 amino acids. The CDR3 DNA sequence: TGTGCCAGCAGCTTGGGACCGTTGGGCACTGAAGCTTTCTTT. Translating it yields CASSLGPLGTEAFF.

This sequence joins TRBV7-9 and TRBJ2-2, with 7 positions matching TRBD1. The CDR3 has 16 residues. Germline V gene sequence: CDR1 SEHNR, CDR2 FQNEAQ (reference sequence). The junction had 2 bases not matched to a gene; V was cut back by 1 base and J by 0 bases. Here the CDR3 reads CASSLEGTANTGELFF. CDR3 bases: TGTGCCAGCAGCTTAGAAGGGACAGCGAACACCGGGGAGCTGTTTTTT. Full variable domain (rest looked up from reference TRBV7-9 and TRBJ2-2): DTGVSQNPRHKITKRGQNVTFRCDPISEHNRLYWYRQTLGQGPEFLTYFQNEAQLEKSRLLSDRFSAERPKGSFSTLEIQRTEQGDSAMYLCASSLEGTANTGELFFGEGSRLTVL.

This chain joins TRBV29-1 and TRBJ2-2, with D tentatively TRBD2 (6 bases). The V gene lost 4 bases and the J gene lost 5 bases, with 11 bases spanning the gap. CDR1 is SQVTM and CDR2 is ANQGSEA in the germline V gene. This CDR3 has 13 amino acids. CDR3 protein: CSVALAFTGELFF. The CDR3 DNA sequence: TGCAGCGTTGCTCTAGCGTTTACCGGGGAGCTGTTTTTT.

The rearrangement links TRBV11-2 to TRBJ2-7, with unresolved D. Looked up from germline, CDR1 is SGHAT and CDR2 is FQNNGV. The CDR3 loop spans 13 amino acids. Trimming shortened V by 0 bases and J by 7 bases, and 10 bases separated the two germline ends. The CDR3 sequence is CASSLDLVAEQYF. As DNA, the CDR3 is TGTGCCAGCAGCTTAGATTTGGTGGCAGAGCAGTACTTC.

V gene TRBV27 combines with J gene TRBJ2-7; 11 nucleotides agree with TRBD1. Unmatched junction bases numbered 14, after V lost 5 bases and J lost 8 bases. CDR3 length equals 16 residues. Germline values: CDR1 MNHEY, CDR2 SMNVEV (reference sequence). As DNA, the CDR3 is TGTGCCAGCAGTCCAAGTCCGGGACAGGGGGTTAGCAAGCAGTACTTC. Translated: CASSPSPGQGVSKQYF.

The chain has TRBV9 and TRBJ1-2; D possibly corresponds to TRBD1 (5 bases). CDR1 is SGDLS and CDR2 is YYNGEE in the germline V gene. The length of the CDR3 is 16 residues. V lost 0 bases and J lost 8, with 20 bases in between. The chain's CDR3 is CASSVVTGSFLGGYTF. The CDR3 nucleotides are TGTGCCAGCAGCGTAGTTACAGGCTCTTTCTTGGGAGGCTACACCTTC.

The chain recombines TRBV11-2 with TRBJ2-7, with TRBD2 as a possible D gene (6 bases). V lost 4 bases to trimming and J lost 5 bases, with 9 bases between them. CDR1 and CDR2 from the germline V gene are SGHAT and FQNNGV. The CDR3 loop spans 12 amino acids. The CDR3 here is CASSSGANEQYF. Written as DNA, the CDR3 is TGTGCCAGCAGCTCGGGAGCTAACGAGCAGTACTTC.

The rearrangement uses TRBV7-9 and TRBJ2-5, with D hard to call. The tail of the sequence fits TRBJ2-7 better, so the J call may be wrong. The CDR3 is 12 amino acids. CDR1 and CDR2 from the germline V gene are SEHNR and FQNEAQ (reference sequence). The CDR3 DNA follows: TGTGCCAGCAGCCCAAATCTCTACGAGCAGTACTTC. Its translation is CASSPNLYEQYF.

This clone was observed a single time. DNA for the CDR3: TGCAGCGTTGATCCAGGGGTTGGCTACACCTTC. Amino acids: CSVDPGVGYTF. This chain joins TRBV29-1 and TRBJ1-2; the D gene is possibly TRBD1 (6 bases). This CDR3 region has 11 residues. Trimming took off 3 bases at V and 7 bases at J, with 9 bases between the two ends. The V gene's germline CDR1 is SQVTM and CDR2 ANQGSEA.

J is TRBJ2-1 and V is TRBV27; tentative D call: TRBD2 (6 bases). Trimming removed 2 bases from V and 5 bases from J, with 13 bases in between. This CDR3 contains 15 residues. Germline V lookup: CDR1 MNHEY, CDR2 SMNVEV (reference sequence). As DNA, the CDR3 is TGTGCCAGCAGTTTAATTTCGGCGGGAAACAATGAGCAGTTCTTC. Its protein is CASSLISAGNNEQFF.

The V and J genes are TRBV5-4 and TRBJ2-7; 9 nucleotides align to TRBD2. CDR3 size: 15 residues. Germline V gene sequence: CDR1 SGHNT, CDR2 YYREEE (reference sequence). J was trimmed by 1 base and V by 5 bases; bases with no gene match: 7. This CDR3 is CASRKGTSFSYEQYF. In DNA, the CDR3 is TGTGCCAGCAGGAAGGGGACTAGCTTTTCCTACGAGCAGTACTTC.

This clone appeared a few times. The chain has TRBV30 and TRBJ2-7; perhaps TRBD2 as D (6 bases). The CDR3 sequence is 14 residues long. Per germline, CDR1 GTSNPN and CDR2 SVGIG (reference sequence). With 0 bases removed from V and 5 bases from J, the gap between germline ends came to 14 bases. Here the CDR3 reads CAWSVVGPGDEQYF. The CDR3 DNA is TGTGCCTGGAGTGTCGTAGGCCCGGGGGACGAGCAGTACTTC. Filled out from reference TRBV30 and TRBJ2-7, the complete variable domain reads SQTIHQWPATLVQPVGSPLSLECTVEGTSNPNLYWYRQAAGRGLQLLFYSVGIGQISSEVPQNLSASRPQDRQFILSSKKLLLSDSGFYLCAWSVVGPGDEQYFGPGTRLTVT.

V gene TRBV27 combines with J gene TRBJ2-2; the match to TRBD2 covers 13 bases. Germline V CDR1 and CDR2: MNHEY, SMNVEV (reference sequence). Trimming cost V 6 bases and J 1 base; bases outside gene matches: 11. This CDR3 has 19 amino acids. In DNA form, the CDR3 reads TGTGCCAGCAGAACCCCCCCCGGGACTAGCGGGGAGAACACCGGGGAGCTGTTTTTT. It specifies CASRTPPGTSGENTGELFF.

A remark on this clone: Additional DNA sequences in this sample encode the identical CDR3. This chain joins TRBV27 and TRBJ2-7, with D possibly being TRBD1 (5 bases). Germline V gene data show CDR1 as MNHEY and CDR2 as SMNVEV (reference sequence). Trimming pared 3 bases from V and 3 bases from J, leaving 12 bases between. The CDR3 spans 14 residues. The CDR3 loop is CASSFGQGNYEQYF. Written as DNA, the CDR3 is TGTGCCAGCAGTTTCGGGCAGGGTAACTACGAGCAGTACTTC.

In its sample, this clone was seen once. The V and J genes are TRBV30 and TRBJ1-1, with TRBD1 matching over 10 bases. J gave up 1 base and V 0 bases, and 2 bases lay outside the gene matches. The CDR3 consists of 15 residues. CDR1 and CDR2 (germline): GTSNPN, SVGIG (reference sequence). CDR3 protein: CAWSVGDRGNTEAFF. The CDR3 coding sequence is TGTGCCTGGAGTGTAGGGGACAGGGGGAACACTGAAGCTTTCTTT.

The rearrangement uses TRBV15 and TRBJ1-5; 7 bases are shared with TRBD1. The CDR3 covers 14 residues. The germline V gene has CDR1 LNHNV and CDR2 YYDKDF (reference sequence). This CDR3 reads CASGTANSNQPQHF. The CDR3 coding sequence is TGTGCTAGTGGGACAGCTAATAGCAATCAGCCCCAGCATTTT.

The V call is TRBV9, the J call TRBJ2-3; perhaps TRBD1 as D (8 bases). This CDR3 region has 16 residues. CDR1 and CDR2 from the germline V gene are SGDLS and YYNGEE. V gave up 4 bases and J gave up 6 bases, with 21 bases separating them. In nucleotides, the CDR3 is TGTGCCAGCAGCTCCCCTGTGGGAGGGGACAGGGATACGCAGTATTTT. It is translated as CASSSPVGGDRDTQYF.

This clone occurred a few times. The J gene is TRBJ2-6, the V gene TRBV2; D remains ambiguous. The CDR3 spans 16 residues. The germline CDR1 and CDR2 sequences are SNHLY and FYNNEI. The V and J ends lost 7 bases and 0 bases respectively, with 13 bases between them. In DNA form, the CDR3 reads TGTGCCAGCACCTACTCCTGGAGCTCTGGGGCCAACGTCCTGACTTTC. Encoded protein: CASTYSWSSGANVLTF.

The V gene is TRBV6-1, the J gene TRBJ2-1; possibly TRBD2 for D (6 bases). Germline-derived CDR1 and CDR2 are MNHNS and SASEGT. This CDR3 is 16 amino acids long. V was shortened by 2 bases and J by 4 bases, with 15 bases between the two germline ends. The CDR3 sequence is CASSETLVAAYNEQFF. In DNA form, the CDR3 reads TGTGCCAGCAGTGAAACTTTAGTAGCGGCGTACAATGAGCAGTTCTTC.

This chain uses TRBV27 with TRBJ2-7; D assignment may be TRBD1 or TRBD2 (5 bases each). Germline CDR1 is MNHEY and CDR2 is SMNVEV (reference sequence). The CDR3 covers 16 residues. Trimming took off 5 bases at V and 2 bases at J, with 19 bases between the two ends. CDR3 sequence (DNA): TGTGCCAGCAGTCCCTCGGTGGGGGACGAGCCCTACGAGCAGTACTTC. Translating gives CASSPSVGDEPYEQYF.

V is TRBV10-1 and J is TRBJ2-7; D assignment may be TRBD1 or TRBD2 (5 bases each). The CDR3 loop spans 13 amino acids. CDR1 WNHNN and CDR2 SYGVQD come from the germline V gene (reference sequence). Trimming pared 4 bases from V and 3 bases from J, leaving 10 bases between. The CDR3 is CASSGDGYYEQYF. The CDR3 DNA sequence: TGCGCCAGCAGTGGGGACGGCTACTACGAGCAGTACTTC.